These 26 T cell receptor beta chains share one sample of origin, sequenced in a study of tumor-infiltrating lymphocytes in primary liver carcinoma (dated by TCRdb to about 2017). Total RNA and DNA were co-extracted from roughly 18-30 mg of bulk tissue with the AllPrep DNA/RNA mini kit, without cell sorting. The listed sequencing device is Illumina HiSeq 2500. A constant-region primer and ProtoScript II reverse transcriptase were used to reverse-transcribe TCRbeta-specific cDNA from around 530 ng total RNA. Three nested multiplex PCR rounds, following a slightly modified ARM-PCR procedure, were used to build the TCRbeta libraries. The first two PCR rounds used multiplex TRBV1-TRBV30 forward primers with a Cbeta reverse primer, each for roughly 11 cycles. TCRdb ran its own pipeline on the public reads, namely fastp trimming at Q25 and MiXCR clone calling, and kept in-frame beta chains. Entries that share a CDR3 protein sequence are merged under the most common genes and DNA. Counted in this sample were nearly 50,000 distinct CDR3 sequences; about three quarters of them appeared once. The ten largest account for about a quarter of the sample.

The material sequenced was liver tumor tissue from sampling region 3. What this sample's cell subset or site label stands for: tumor region T3, left-lateral pole. These receptor sequences come from a middle-aged man with primary liver carcinoma and hepatitis B virus infection.

This clonotype was seen at least ten times. The rearrangement joins TRBV10-1 to TRBJ2-7; either TRBD1 or TRBD2 may fit D (6 bases each). The V end lost 11 bases, the J end lost 3 bases, and 26 bases lay between the germline ends. Germline CDR1 and CDR2: WNHNN and SYGVQD (reference sequence). CDR3 size: 16 residues. The CDR3 DNA reads as TGCGCCTCGCATGAAGTCAGGGGCGGAGGGAACTACGAGCAGTACTTC. Its translation: CASHEVRGGGNYEQYF.

On this clonotype: The junction shows a germline mismatch at one end, possibly a read error. The chain combines TRBV11-2 with TRBJ2-1; 12 nucleotides agree with TRBD1. The CDR3 length is 14 residues. Germline V lookup: CDR1 SGHAT, CDR2 FQNNGV. The CDR3 here is CASRRGSGDRGQLF. Here the CDR3 DNA reads TGTGCCAGTAGACGAGGGTCCGGGGACAGGGGGCAGCTCTTC. The variable domain in full, with the rest retrieved from reference TRBV11-2 and TRBJ2-1, is EAGVAQSPRYKIIEKRQSVAFWCNPISGHATLYWYQQILGQGPKLLIQFQNNGVVDDSQLPKDRFSAERLKGVDSTLKIQPAKLEDSAVYLCASRRGSGDRGQLFGPGTRLTVL.

Turning to this clonotype: A junction end diverges from the germline sequence, so it may reflect a read error. The chain recombines TRBV29-1 with TRBJ2-3; 7 bases align to TRBD1. This CDR3 spans 11 amino acids. CDR1 SQVTM and CDR2 ANQGSEA come from the germline V gene. In DNA form, the CDR3 reads TGCAGCGTTGCTGGGACAGATCCGCAGTATTTT. Protein sequence: CSVAGTDPQYF.

A word on this clonotype: Relative to the germline gene, one junction end is altered; a read error may explain this. The rearrangement uses TRBV29-1 and TRBJ2-5; possible D gene TRBD2, 6 bases. The length of the CDR3 is 13 residues. Germline V CDR1 and CDR2: SQVTM, ANQGSEA. The CDR3 DNA reads TGCAGTGTTGGGGGACTTAACAAAGAGAGCCAGTACTTC. It translates to CSVGGLNKESQYF.

The V gene is TRBV7-8, the J gene TRBJ2-7; 8 bases map to TRBD1. In germline, CDR1 is SGHVS, CDR2 FQNEAQ. Trimming removed 9 bases from V and 6 bases from J; junction bases left unmatched: 10. The CDR3 is made up of 13 amino acids. The CDR3 loop reads CASSRDRSVEQYF. CDR3 nucleotide sequence: TGTGCCAGTAGCAGGGACAGGAGTGTCGAGCAGTACTTC.

Notes on this clonotype: A read error may be the cause here, since a much bigger clone is one base away. CDR3 DNA: TGTGCCTATCGACAGGGGAGCGTAGATGGCTACGCCTTC. This gives the protein CAYRQGSVDGYAF. V gene TRBV30 combines with J gene TRBJ1-2; 8 bases agree with TRBD1. The germline V gene encodes CDR1 GTSNPN and CDR2 SVGIG (reference sequence). The CDR3 has 13 amino acids.

This rearrangement joins TRBV6-5 to TRBJ1-5; 8 bases align to TRBD1. Germline CDR1 and CDR2: MNHEY and SVGAGI. This CDR3 contains 15 residues. After removal of 6 bases from V and 6 bases from J, the junction contained 10 bases not matched to a gene. DNA for the CDR3: TGTGCCAGCAGGGACAGGGCAGGAGACGGTCAGCCCCAGCATTTT. It yields the protein CASRDRAGDGQPQHF.

By sample share, this clonotype is medium-sized. V and J are TRBV12-3 or TRBV12-4 and TRBJ2-2, with TRBD1 matching over 7 bases. The ends lost 3 bases at V and 6 bases at J; junction bases unmatched: 10. The CDR3 is 16 residues long. The CDR3: CASSFEGGAWSGELFF. The CDR3 DNA reads as TGTGCCAGCAGTTTTGAAGGGGGCGCATGGTCCGGGGAGCTGTTTTTT.

J is TRBJ1-5 and V is TRBV7-8, with D unresolved. CDR3 length: 15 amino acids. Trimming took off 10 bases at V and 0 bases at J, with 16 bases between the two ends. Germline V gene sequence: CDR1 SGHVS, CDR2 FQNEAQ. The CDR3 loop reads CAKTGSSYSNQPQHF. The DNA for the CDR3 is TGTGCCAAAACTGGGAGTAGCTATAGCAATCAGCCCCAGCATTTT.

With respect to this clonotype: The junction differs from germline at one of its ends, possibly a read error. V gene TRBV11-2 combines with J gene TRBJ2-1; D perhaps matches TRBD2 (5 bases). This CDR3 region has 16 residues. Germline V gene sequence: CDR1 SGHAT, CDR2 FQNNGV. CDR3 region: CASSLDIWLAMGEQFF. The DNA of the CDR3 is TGTGCCAGTAGCTTGGATATCTGGCTAGCCATGGGTGAGCAGTTCTTC.

Details on this clonotype: The limits of the CDR3 on the DNA are not certain, so only TCRdb's listed CDR3 is given. This chain uses TRBV29-1 with TRBJ1-2; the table's D call TRBD1 went unverified against the DNA. Germline-derived CDR1 and CDR2 are SQVTM and ANQGSEA. The CDR3 numbers 13 amino acids, ends counted. This chain's CDR3 is CSAADSKTYGCTF.

This clonotype came up a few times. The junction does not match germline at one end; this may be a read error. The rearrangement uses TRBV28 and TRBJ1-2; TRBD1 might be the D (6 bases). The CDR3 runs 14 residues. Germline CDR1 and CDR2: MDHEN and SYDVKM. In nucleotides, the CDR3 is TGTGCCAGCAGTCCAACTCGGGACAACTATGGCCACACCTTC. Translated, it gives CASSPTRDNYGHTF.

Comment on this clonotype: The junction differs from germline at one of its ends, possibly a read error. The chain couples TRBV11-2 to TRBJ2-6; 8 nucleotides agree with TRBD1. CDR1 is SGHAT and CDR2 is FQNNGV in the germline V gene. The CDR3 extends over 18 amino acids. CDR3 loop: CASSRRTGSVSGADVLTF. In DNA, the CDR3 is TGTGCCAGCAGCCGACGGACAGGGTCTGTGTCAGGGGCCGACGTCCTGACTTTC.

Worth noting for this clonotype: This could be a read error, since a much larger clone is one nucleotide away. The CDR3 reads CASSPDFTRRYEQYF. For the CDR3, the DNA is TGTGCCAGCAGTCCCGACTTTACAAGGAGGTACGAGCAGTACTTC. J is TRBJ2-7 and V is TRBV28; tentatively, D is TRBD2 (5 bases). The germline V gene encodes CDR1 MDHEN and CDR2 SYDVKM. V gave up 5 bases and J gave up 4 bases, with 18 bases separating them. The CDR3 is made up of 15 amino acids.

The table lists this clonotype with many counts. The rearrangement links TRBV12-3 or TRBV12-4 to TRBJ2-1; 13 bases line up with TRBD2. Trimming at V came to 4 bases and at J to 8 bases, leaving 8 bases not matched to a gene. This CDR3 is 16 amino acids long. This chain's CDR3 is CASSSLTSGRPDEQFF. In DNA form, the CDR3 reads TGTGCCAGCAGTTCCCTGACTAGCGGGAGGCCGGATGAGCAGTTCTTC.

There are many counts of this clonotype. The chain joins TRBV7-9 to TRBJ2-1, with D perhaps matching TRBD1 or TRBD2 (5 bases each). This CDR3 is built from 15 residues. Germline V gene lookup returns CDR1 SEHNR and CDR2 FQNEAQ (reference sequence). Between the trimmed V and J ends, which lost 5 bases and 3 bases, there was a span of 14 bases. The CDR3 sequence is CASSANEGSYNEQFF. DNA of the CDR3: TGTGCCAGCAGCGCTAACGAGGGGAGCTACAATGAGCAGTTCTTC.

This clonotype was recorded many times. The chain uses TRBV4-1 and TRBJ2-2; TRBD2 might be the D (5 bases). The CDR3 spans 18 residues. Germline V gives CDR1 MGHRA, CDR2 YSYEKL. The V gene lost 0 bases and the J gene lost 3 bases, with 17 bases spanning the gap. CDR3 in amino acids: CASSQDPLRGADTGELFF. The CDR3 DNA follows: TGCGCCAGCAGCCAAGATCCCCTTCGGGGAGCGGACACCGGGGAGCTGTTTTTT.

The CDR3 loop reads CSARHGMNQETQYF. CDR3 sequence (DNA): TGCAGCGCAAGACACGGAATGAACCAAGAGACCCAGTACTTC. The chain couples TRBV29-1 to TRBJ2-5; D is unclear. The CDR3 spans 14 residues. Between the trimmed V and J ends, which lost 7 bases and 0 bases, there was a span of 15 bases. The germline V gene encodes CDR1 SQVTM and CDR2 ANQGSEA. Drawing the rest from reference TRBV29-1 and TRBJ2-5, the complete variable domain is SAVISQKPSRDICQRGTSLTIQCQVDSQVTMMFWYRQQPGQSLTLIATANQGSEATYESGFVIDKFPISRPNLTFSTLTVSNMSPEDSSIYLCSARHGMNQETQYFGPGTRLLVL.

On this clonotype: Compared with germline, one end of the junction differs, possibly owing to a read error. V gene TRBV10-3 combines with J gene TRBJ2-1, with TRBD2 matching 8 bases. Germline V lookup: CDR1 ENHRY, CDR2 SYGVKD. The CDR3 totals 15 residues. The DNA of the CDR3 is TGTACCATCAGCGGGGTCCAGGGACTAGTCGGTGAGCAGTTCTTC. Translating it yields CTISGVQGLVGEQFF.

To note about this clonotype: Germline and junction disagree at one end, which may indicate a read error. The chain carries TRBV5-6 and TRBJ2-1; D is possibly TRBD2 (6 bases). The CDR3 loop spans 16 amino acids. The germline gives CDR1 SGHDT, CDR2 YYEEEE. Here the CDR3 reads CARSLEGGSSYNEQFF. Written as DNA, the CDR3 is TGTGCCCGCAGCTTGGAGGGCGGAAGCTCCTACAATGAACAGTTCTTC.

This clonotype was seen ten or more times. The chain employs TRBV4-1 and TRBJ2-7; possibly TRBD2 for D (5 bases). This CDR3 is 13 amino acids long. V was clipped by 1 base and J by 1 base, with 5 bases between them. The germline V gene has CDR1 MGHRA and CDR2 YSYEKL. The CDR3 protein is CASSQGGSYEQYF. CDR3 nucleotide sequence: TGCGCCAGCAGCCAAGGAGGGTCCTACGAGCAGTACTTC.

A note on this clonotype: The junction does not match germline at one end; this may be a read error. This sequence joins TRBV7-6 and TRBJ2-7; D is possibly TRBD2 (5 bases). The germline gives CDR1 SGHVS, CDR2 FNYEAQ. The CDR3 runs to 14 residues. The CDR3 protein is CARSLAAEAYEQYF. The CDR3 DNA reads TGTGCCAGAAGCTTAGCAGCGGAGGCCTACGAGCAGTACTTC.

A note on this clonotype: The junction does not match germline at one end; this may be a read error. The V call is TRBV10-2, the J call TRBJ2-3, with 8 bases fitting TRBD2. The CDR3 loop spans 15 amino acids. CDR1 and CDR2 (germline): WSHSY, SAAADI. CDR3 residues: CTSSGPGLAGDTQYF. As DNA, the CDR3 is TGCACCAGCAGTGGCCCCGGACTAGCAGGGGATACGCAGTATTTT.

A note on this clonotype: One end of the junction is discordant with germline, which a read error may explain. The V and J genes are TRBV6-1 and TRBJ1-2, with TRBD1 identical over 8 bases. The CDR3 consists of 12 residues. Germline CDR1 and CDR2: MNHNS and SASEGT. The CDR3 DNA reads as TGTGACAGCAGCGGACAGGGTGGGGACTACACCTTC. Its translation is CDSSGQGGDYTF.

The gene calls are TRBV7-8 and TRBJ2-1; 7 bases match TRBD2. After removal of 8 bases from V and 10 bases from J, the junction contained 14 bases not matched to a gene. The CDR3 sequence is 14 residues long. Germline V gives CDR1 SGHVS, CDR2 FQNEAQ. CDR3 loop: CASCSGLAGAEQFF. The CDR3 DNA reads as TGTGCCAGCTGCTCCGGACTTGCGGGAGCGGAGCAGTTCTTC.

The chain joins TRBV29-1 to TRBJ2-1, with D maybe TRBD2 (5 bases). This CDR3 has 14 residues. From germline, CDR1 is SQVTM and CDR2 ANQGSEA. Trimming took 3 bases from V and 4 from J, leaving 13 bases between them. CDR3 region: CSVDLSSRYNEQFF. CDR3 bases: TGCAGCGTTGACTTGTCTAGCCGATACAATGAGCAGTTCTTC.